The T cell receptor beta chain under discussion was sequenced for a study of CD8 T cells in Susac syndrome. Random hexamers were used to reverse transcribe the RNA input (roughly 0.5 to 1 ug). Using its own MiXCR run on the immunoSEQ multiplex PCR reads, TCRdb lists one record per CDR3 protein. The table lists over 70,000 distinct CDR3 sequences, 95% to 96% of them singletons. V was trimmed by 1 base and J by 4 bases, leaving 10 bases between them. The CDR3 spans 15 residues. The germline V gene has CDR1 SGHVS and CDR2 FQNEAQ. Sequenced: CD8+ T cells from PBMCs. The TCR originated in a human donor with Susac syndrome. This chain uses TRBV7-8 with TRBJ2-2; D could derive from TRBD1 or TRBD2 (6 bases each). The CDR3 nucleotides read TGTGCCAGCAGCTTAGTAGGGGGGAGCACCGGGGAGCTGTTTTTT. Translation gives CASSLVGGSTGELFF. Supplemented by reference TRBV7-8 and TRBJ2-2, the full variable domain reads GAGVSQSPRYKVAKRGQDVALRCDPISGHVSLFWYQQALGQGPEFLTYFQNEAQLDKSGLPSDRFFAERPEGSVSTLKIQRTQQEDSAVYLCASSLVGGSTGELFFGEGSRLTVL.